This TCR beta chain was captured in a study of T cells in Graves' hyperthyroidism and ophthalmopathy. Across the whole study: Peripheral blood was collected at initial diagnosis, before any treatment. Study results and limitations: Ophthalmopathy onset followed model prediction by a median about six months. Blood also contained most expanded thyroid clonotypes above 0.001.

Ophthalmopathy patients had moderate-to-severe active disease, CAS ≥3, NOSPECS ≥4, and disease duration under 3 months. The V and J ends lost 3 bases and 7 bases respectively, with 9 bases between them. The length of the CDR3 is 12 residues. Amplification yielded TCR beta CDR3 regions, with RNA transcripts as the source. HTBI primers were employed in a first-round RT-PCR of the TCR CDR3. One entry per CDR3 protein, called by TCRdb with MiXCR from the multiplex PCR reads. This sample yields about 640,000 distinct CDR3 sequences, of which around 21% are seen a single time; about 35% belongs to the top ten. This clonotype has ten or more counts. Its cognate antigen is unknown.

The sample consisted of blood. The rearrangement joins TRBV12-3 or TRBV12-4 to TRBJ1-1; D call uncertain. The source is a man aged 30 to 39 with Graves' ophthalmopathy. The CDR3 bases are TGTGCCAGCAGTTTCTCGGGTCTTGAAGCTTTCTTT. Translated, it gives CASSFSGLEAFF.